This TCR beta chain stems from a study of Graves' ophthalmopathy and Graves' hyperthyroidism. Where ophthalmopathy was present, donors had moderate-to-severe activity, CAS ≥3, NOSPECS ≥4 and duration under 3 months. The source of the PBMCs was about 10 ml of fresh peripheral blood. Ten or more counts support this clonotype. Amplified TCR beta CDR3 regions were obtained using RNA transcripts as template. Scientists carried out first-round RT-PCR using HTBI primers and then a second-round multiplex PCR. TCRdb itself ran the multiplex PCR reads through MiXCR, one entry per CDR3 protein. The profile shows around 470,000 distinct CDR3 sequences, around 15% of them singletons. Source material: blood. The sequence came from a woman aged 25-40 years with Graves' ophthalmopathy.

The CDR3 DNA is TGTGCCGCCATACCCCCCGGATTGAACACTGAAGCTTTCTTT. This gives the protein CAAIPPGLNTEAFF. The chain carries TRBV6-5 and TRBJ1-1, with D uncertain. V was cut by 11 bases and J by 0 bases, with 16 bases left in between. This CDR3 region has 14 residues. CDR1 is MNHEY, CDR2 SVGAGI, per germline.